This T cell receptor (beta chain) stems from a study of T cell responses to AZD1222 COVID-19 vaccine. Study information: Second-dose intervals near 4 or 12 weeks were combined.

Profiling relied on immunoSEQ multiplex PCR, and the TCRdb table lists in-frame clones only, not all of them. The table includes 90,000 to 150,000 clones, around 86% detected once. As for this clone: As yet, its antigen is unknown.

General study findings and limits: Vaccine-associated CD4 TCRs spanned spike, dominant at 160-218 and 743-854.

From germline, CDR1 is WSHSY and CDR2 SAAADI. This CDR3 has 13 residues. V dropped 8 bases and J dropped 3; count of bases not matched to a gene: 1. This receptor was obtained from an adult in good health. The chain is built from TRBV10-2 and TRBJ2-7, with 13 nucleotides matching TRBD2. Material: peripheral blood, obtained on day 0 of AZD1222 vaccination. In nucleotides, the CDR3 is TGCGCCAGCGGGACTAGCGGGAACTACGAGCAGTACTTC. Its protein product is CASGTSGNYEQYF.